This T cell receptor beta chain originates from a study of STAT5B mutations in CD4+ large granular lymphocyte leukemia. Measured with immunoSEQ multiplex PCR; TCRdb has only the in-frame clones, and not every one. The table includes more than 6,500 clones, approximately 89% detected once. In its sample, this clone was seen a few times. Its antigen is undetermined. The CDR3 contains 14 residues. From germline, CDR1 is LNHDA and CDR2 SQIVND (reference sequence). Trimming took 7 bases from V and 2 from J; bases not matched to a gene: 3. Overall study results and limits: Around 25% of private leukemic clonotypes occurred rarely in other patients' non-leukemic repertoires. Only five to seven CD4-sorted patient samples were compared with healthy controls for clonality.

V and J are TRBV19 and TRBJ2-1, with 9 nucleotides matching TRBD2. The clonotype originates from a woman aged 70-85 years with CD4+ T-cell large granular lymphocyte leukemia. Sequencing was done on a sample of PBMCs. CDR3 DNA sequence: TGTGCCAGTAAAGAGCGGGGGGCCTACAATGAGCAGTTCTTC. This gives the protein CASKERGAYNEQFF.